The 5 T cell receptor beta chains reported below all come from one sample, sequenced in a study of blood T cell repertoires in COVID-19. TCRdb's copy holds only in-frame clones and misses some; the assay was immunoSEQ multiplex PCR. This repertoire shows under 500,000 clones, around 89% found once; its top ten account for approximately 4.5%. The sequenced sample was peripheral blood. The source is a woman aged 25-40 years with acute or convalescent COVID-19.

This chain connects TRBV29-1 to TRBJ2-5; weak D call: TRBD2 (6 bases). The CDR3 spans 14 residues. Germline-derived CDR1 and CDR2 are SQVTM and ANQGSEA. V lost 1 base to trimming and J lost 7 bases, with 16 bases between them. The CDR3 sequence: CSVEGGGKAGTQYF. The CDR3 DNA sequence: TGCAGCGTTGAAGGAGGTGGGAAAGCGGGGACCCAGTACTTC.

This clone was recorded once. This chain joins TRBV7-8 and TRBJ2-7, with 8 bases lining up with TRBD2. The CDR3 runs 15 residues. Germline CDR1 reads SGHVS; CDR2 reads FQNEAQ. J was trimmed by 5 bases and V by 6 bases; bases with no gene match: 12. CDR3 coding DNA: TGTGCCAGCAGTTCCCGACTAGCGCCCATGGACGAGCAGTACTTC. Residues: CASSSRLAPMDEQYF.

This chain joins TRBV12-3 or TRBV12-4 and TRBJ1-1; tentatively, D is TRBD1 (5 bases). This CDR3 is built from 13 residues. Trimming shortened V by 4 bases and J by 6 bases, and 12 bases separated the two germline ends. CDR3 sequence: CASSSLWGAEAFF. The CDR3 DNA sequence: TGTGCCAGCAGTTCCTTATGGGGCGCTGAAGCTTTCTTT.

With respect to this clone: Other DNA sequences within the sample encode an identical CDR3. The V and J genes are TRBV3-1 (or the pseudogene TRBV3-2) and TRBJ1-2; 9 bases agree with TRBD1. V lost 3 bases to trimming and J lost 4 bases; unmatched junction nucleotides: 0. There are 13 residues in the CDR3. Germline CDR1 and CDR2: LGHDT and YNNKEL (reference sequence). CDR3 sequence reads: CASSQGQGYGYTF. The DNA for the CDR3 is TGTGCCAGCAGCCAGGGACAGGGCTATGGCTACACCTTC.

The rearrangement uses TRBV10-3 and TRBJ2-3; weak D call: TRBD1 (5 bases). This CDR3 region has 17 residues. Germline CDR1 ENHRY, CDR2 SYGVKD. The V gene lost 8 bases and the J gene lost 0 bases, with 21 bases spanning the gap. The CDR3 DNA reads TGTGCCATCTCAGGGAAAGATGGACGGTCTAGCACAGATACGCAGTATTTT. Translating it yields CAISGKDGRSSTDTQYF.